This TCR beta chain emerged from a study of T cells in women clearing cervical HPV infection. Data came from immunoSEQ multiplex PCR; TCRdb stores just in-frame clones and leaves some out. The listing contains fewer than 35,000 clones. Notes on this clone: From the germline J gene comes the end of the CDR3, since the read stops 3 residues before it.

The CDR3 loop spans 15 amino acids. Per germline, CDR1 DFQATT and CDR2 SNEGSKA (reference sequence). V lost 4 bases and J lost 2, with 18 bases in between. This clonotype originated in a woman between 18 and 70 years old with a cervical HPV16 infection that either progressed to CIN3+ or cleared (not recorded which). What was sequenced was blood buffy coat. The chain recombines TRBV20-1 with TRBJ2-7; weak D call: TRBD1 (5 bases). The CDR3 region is CSATAHTTAAYEQYF. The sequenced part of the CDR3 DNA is TGCAGTGCTACCGCCCACACGACAGCCGCCTACGAG.